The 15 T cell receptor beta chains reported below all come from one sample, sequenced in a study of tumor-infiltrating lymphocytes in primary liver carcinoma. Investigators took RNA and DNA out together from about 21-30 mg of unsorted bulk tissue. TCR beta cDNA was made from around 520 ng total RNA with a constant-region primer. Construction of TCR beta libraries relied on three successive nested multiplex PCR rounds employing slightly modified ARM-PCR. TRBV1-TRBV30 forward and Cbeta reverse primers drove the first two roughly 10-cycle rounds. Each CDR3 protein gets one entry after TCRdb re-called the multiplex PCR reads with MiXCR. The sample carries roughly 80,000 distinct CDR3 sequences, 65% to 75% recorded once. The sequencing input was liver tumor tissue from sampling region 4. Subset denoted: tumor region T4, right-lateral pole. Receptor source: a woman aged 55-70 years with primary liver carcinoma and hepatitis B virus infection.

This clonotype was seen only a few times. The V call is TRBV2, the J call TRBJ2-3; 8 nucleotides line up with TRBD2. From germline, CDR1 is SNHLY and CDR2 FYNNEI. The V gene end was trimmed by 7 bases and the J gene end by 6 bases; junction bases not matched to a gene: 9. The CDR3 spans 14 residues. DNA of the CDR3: TGTGCCAGCACGGCCGGGACTAGAACGGATACGCAGTATTTT. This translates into CASTAGTRTDTQYF.

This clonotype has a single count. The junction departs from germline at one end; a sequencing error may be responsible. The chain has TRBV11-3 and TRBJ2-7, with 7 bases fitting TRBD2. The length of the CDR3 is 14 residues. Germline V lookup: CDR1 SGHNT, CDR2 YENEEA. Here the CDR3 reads CASSFSGREHEQSF. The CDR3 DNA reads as TGTGCCAGCAGCTTTAGCGGGCGGGAACACGAGCAGTCCTTC.

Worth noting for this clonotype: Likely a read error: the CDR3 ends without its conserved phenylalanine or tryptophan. CDR3 residues: CASIPGLAGGPGGELFS. Here the CDR3 DNA reads TGTGCCAGCATCCCGGGACTAGCGGGAGGGCCCGGCGGGGAGCTGTTTTCT. The J gene is TRBJ2-2, the V gene TRBV11-3, with 16 bases matching TRBD2. The germline V gene encodes CDR1 SGHNT and CDR2 YENEEA. The CDR3 has 17 residues. The V and J ends lost 7 bases and 7 bases, in that order; junction bases with no gene match: 9.

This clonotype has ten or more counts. The CDR3 reads CASSPLADTQYF. CDR3 in DNA: TGTGCCAGCAGTCCCCTAGCAGATACGCAGTATTTT. V is TRBV28 and J is TRBJ2-3; no firm D call. The CDR3 loop spans 12 amino acids. Germline V gene lookup returns CDR1 MDHEN and CDR2 SYDVKM. V lost 5 bases, J lost 4 bases, and 7 bases lay in between.

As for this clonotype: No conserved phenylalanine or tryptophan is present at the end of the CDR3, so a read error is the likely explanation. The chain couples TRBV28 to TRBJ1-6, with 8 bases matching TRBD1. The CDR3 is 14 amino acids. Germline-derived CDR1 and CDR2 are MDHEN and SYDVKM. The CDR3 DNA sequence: TGTGCTAGCAGATGGGACAGGAGGAATTCACCCCTCCACTTA. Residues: CASRWDRRNSPLHL.

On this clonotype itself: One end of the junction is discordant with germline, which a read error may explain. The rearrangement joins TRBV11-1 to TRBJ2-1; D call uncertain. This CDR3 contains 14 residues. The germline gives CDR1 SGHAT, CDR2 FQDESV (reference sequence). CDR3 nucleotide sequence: TGTGCCAGCAGCTTAGTTTCTGGTTACAGTGAGCAGTTCTTC. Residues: CASSLVSGYSEQFF.

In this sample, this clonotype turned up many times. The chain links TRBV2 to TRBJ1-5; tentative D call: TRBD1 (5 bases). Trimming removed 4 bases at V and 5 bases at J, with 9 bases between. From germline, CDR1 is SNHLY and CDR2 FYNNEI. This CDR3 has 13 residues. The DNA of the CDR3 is TGTGCCAGCAGTGCCGGGGGTTATCAGCCCCAGCATTTT. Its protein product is CASSAGGYQPQHF.

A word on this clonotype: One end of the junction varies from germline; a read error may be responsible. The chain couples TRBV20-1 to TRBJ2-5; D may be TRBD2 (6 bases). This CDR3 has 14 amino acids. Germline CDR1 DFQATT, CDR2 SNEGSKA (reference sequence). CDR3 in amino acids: CNARPSGYQETQYF. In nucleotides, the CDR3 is TGCAATGCTCGCCCCAGCGGGTACCAAGAGACCCAGTACTTC.

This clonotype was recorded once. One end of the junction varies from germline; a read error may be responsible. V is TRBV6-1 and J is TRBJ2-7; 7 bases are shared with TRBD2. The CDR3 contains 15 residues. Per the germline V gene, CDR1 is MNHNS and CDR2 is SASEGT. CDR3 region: CAISEGSGGGYEQYF. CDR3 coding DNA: TGTGCCATCAGTGAAGGTAGTGGGGGGGGCTACGAGCAGTACTTC.

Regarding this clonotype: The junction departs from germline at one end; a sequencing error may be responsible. The CDR3 DNA is TGTGCCAGCAGCCCCAGGGGGGGACTAGAGGCCCAGTACTTC. Protein product: CASSPRGGLEAQYF. The rearrangement uses TRBV5-4 and TRBJ2-5; maybe TRBD2 (8 bases). Germline CDR1 reads SGHNT; CDR2 reads YYREEE (reference sequence). The CDR3 length is 14 residues.

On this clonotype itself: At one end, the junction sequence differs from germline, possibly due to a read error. In DNA, the CDR3 is TGTGTCAGCAGCTCACTCCGACAGGATAGCACAGATACGCAGTATTTT. Protein product: CVSSSLRQDSTDTQYF. The gene calls are TRBV13 and TRBJ2-3, with a tentative D call TRBD1 (6 bases). Looked up from germline, CDR1 is PRHDT and CDR2 is FYEKMQ (reference sequence). This CDR3 is built from 16 residues.

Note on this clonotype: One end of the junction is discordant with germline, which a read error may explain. In DNA, the CDR3 is TGTGTCAGCAGCCCTCGGGGTAGCGGGAACAACGAGCTGTTCTTC. Translating it yields CVSSPRGSGNNELFF. The chain joins TRBV11-3 to TRBJ2-1; 8 nucleotides match TRBD2. Germline V gene data show CDR1 as SGHNT and CDR2 as YENEEA. CDR3 length equals 15 residues.

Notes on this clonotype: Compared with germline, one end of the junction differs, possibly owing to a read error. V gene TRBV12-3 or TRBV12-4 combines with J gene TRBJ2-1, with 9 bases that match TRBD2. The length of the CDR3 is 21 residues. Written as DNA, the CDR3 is TGTGCCAGCAATTTTAGGTTGCGTTTTGTAGAGCGGGAGGAATCCTACGATGAGCAGTTCTTC. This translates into CASNFRLRFVEREESYDEQFF.

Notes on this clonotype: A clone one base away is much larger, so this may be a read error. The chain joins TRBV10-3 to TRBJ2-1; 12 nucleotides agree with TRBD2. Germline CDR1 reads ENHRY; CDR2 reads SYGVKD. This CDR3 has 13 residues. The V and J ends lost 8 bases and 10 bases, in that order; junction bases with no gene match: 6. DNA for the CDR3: TGTGCCATCGGGCTAGCGGGAGGGCCCGAGCAGTTCTTC. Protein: CAIGLAGGPEQFF.

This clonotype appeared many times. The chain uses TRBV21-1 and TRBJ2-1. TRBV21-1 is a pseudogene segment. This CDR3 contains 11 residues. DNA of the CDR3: TGTGCCAGCAGCAAAGAGGATGAGCAGTTCTTC. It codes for CASSKEDEQFF.